Following are 20 T cell receptor beta chains from one sample sequenced in a study of identical twins. MiXCR, run by TCRdb on the 5' RACE reads, gives a single entry per CDR3 protein. The data contain a few hundred thousand distinct CDR3 sequences, 14% of them seen just once; the ten biggest clones take up more than 0.8%. The same sample was also used in a study of yellow fever vaccine responses in identical twins.

Sequenced input: CD4+ T cells sorted from blood. The source of these receptors is a woman aged 18-35 years in good health.

This clonotype was counted only a few times. The V call is TRBV28, the J call TRBJ2-7; TRBD2 aligns across 13 bases. This CDR3 has 17 residues. CDR1 and CDR2 (germline): MDHEN, SYDVKM. V was pared by 6 bases and J by 5 bases, with 13 bases of the junction left unmatched. CDR3 sequence: CASSPVEGLAGFNEQYF. In DNA, the CDR3 is TGTGCCAGCAGCCCCGTGGAGGGACTAGCGGGGTTCAACGAGCAGTACTTC.

The rearrangement links TRBV5-1 to TRBJ2-7, with TRBD2 matching 9 bases. CDR3 length: 17 amino acids. V dropped 10 bases and J dropped 0; count of bases not matched to a gene: 17. Germline V gene data show CDR1 as SGHRS and CDR2 as YFSETQ. The CDR3, as DNA: TGCGCCTTCGAGATGGCGGGGGGGTTAACCCGCTCCTACGAGCAGTACTTC. Its translation: CAFEMAGGLTRSYEQYF.

CDR3 coding DNA: TGTGCCAGCAGCCCCCTTAGCTTGGTCACAGATACGCAGTATTTT. Its protein product is CASSPLSLVTDTQYF. This rearrangement joins TRBV7-3 to TRBJ2-3; D gene uncertain. This CDR3 comprises 15 residues. Germline V gives CDR1 SGHTA, CDR2 FQGTGA. Trimming shortened V by 5 bases and J by 2 bases, and 14 bases separated the two germline ends.

This clonotype was seen a few times. The chain couples TRBV28 to TRBJ2-7, with D uncertain. The CDR3 contains 11 residues. Germline CDR1 is MDHEN and CDR2 is SYDVKM. The V end lost 7 bases, the J end lost 3 bases, and 7 bases lay between the germline ends. This CDR3 is CASTHRYEQYF. CDR3 nucleotide sequence: TGTGCCAGCACCCACCGCTACGAGCAGTACTTC.

CDR3 sequence: CASSKNSGVGMYNEQFF. In DNA, the CDR3 is TGTGCCAGCAGTAAGAATAGCGGGGTCGGGATGTACAATGAGCAGTTCTTC. The chain is built from TRBV28 and TRBJ2-1; 8 bases match TRBD2. The germline V gene has CDR1 MDHEN and CDR2 SYDVKM. CDR3 length: 17 amino acids. With 5 bases clipped from V and 4 bases from J, the junction kept 13 bases outside the gene matches.

In its sample, this clonotype was seen many times. This chain links TRBV6-5 with TRBJ1-6, with D possibly TRBD1 on 5 matching bases. Trimming shortened V by 0 bases and J by 7 bases, and 13 bases separated the two germline ends. There are 16 residues in the CDR3. Per germline, CDR1 MNHEY and CDR2 SVGAGI. The CDR3 nucleotides read TGTGCCAGCAGTTACTCGATCGACAGCGGGAATTCACCCCTCCACTTT. Translated: CASSYSIDSGNSPLHF.

This clonotype was picked up a small number of times. V and J are TRBV7-2 and TRBJ2-7; TRBD1 is a possible D gene (6 bases). V was pared by 2 bases and J by 4 bases, with 15 bases between. Germline CDR1 and CDR2: SGHTA and FQGNSA. The CDR3 runs to 15 residues. The CDR3 spells CASSLYGTRGYEQYF. The CDR3 DNA reads TGTGCCAGCAGCTTATACGGGACAAGGGGATACGAGCAGTACTTC.

Here the CDR3 DNA reads TGTGCCAGCAGCCAGGGACAGGCCCCTAATGGCTACACCTTC. Translation: CASSQGQAPNGYTF. This sequence joins TRBV4-2 and TRBJ1-2; 8 bases align to TRBD1. Germline V lookup: CDR1 LGHNA, CDR2 YNFKEQ. This CDR3 has 14 amino acids. V gave up 3 bases and J gave up 6 bases; unmatched junction bases: 6.

This clonotype was picked up many times. The chain uses TRBV15 and TRBJ2-1; 9 bases match TRBD1. Losses at the gene ends were 11 bases for V and 8 bases for J; bases not matched to a gene: 10. The CDR3 runs to 13 residues. Germline CDR1 reads LNHNV; CDR2 reads YYDKDF (reference sequence). CDR3 DNA: TGTGCCTCGAGTGCGGGACAGGGATATGAGCAGTTCTTC. Translation gives CASSAGQGYEQFF.

This clonotype was seen at least ten times. CDR3 sequence: CATSRDTYGYTF. The DNA of the CDR3 is TGTGCCACCAGCAGAGATACATATGGCTACACCTTC. The chain couples TRBV15 to TRBJ1-2; D not certain. V was clipped by 0 bases and J by 5 bases, with 4 bases between them. CDR3 length: 12 amino acids. In germline, CDR1 is LNHNV, CDR2 YYDKDF (reference sequence).

This clonotype appeared a few times. The genes are TRBV2 and TRBJ1-6, with TRBD1 matching over 9 bases. V lost 5 bases, J lost 6 bases, and 8 bases stayed unmatched. Per germline, CDR1 SNHLY and CDR2 FYNNEI. The CDR3 covers 16 residues. CDR3 protein: CASSRDSDRGNSPLHF. CDR3 in DNA: TGTGCCAGCAGTCGGGATTCGGACAGGGGTAATTCACCCCTCCACTTT.

The chain carries TRBV15 and TRBJ2-7, with TRBD2 identical over 7 bases. The germline CDR1 and CDR2 sequences are LNHNV and YYDKDF (reference sequence). The CDR3 totals 16 residues. Losses at the gene ends were 4 bases for V and 2 bases for J; bases not matched to a gene: 11. CDR3: CATSTMLSGGTYEQYF. The DNA of the CDR3 is TGTGCCACCAGCACCATGCTGTCGGGAGGAACCTACGAGCAGTACTTC.

Only a few counts were recorded for this clonotype. This chain uses TRBV5-6 with TRBJ2-6; D gene ambiguous. Germline-derived CDR1 and CDR2 are SGHDT and YYEEEE. Between the trimmed V and J ends, which lost 4 bases and 0 bases, there was a span of 14 bases. CDR3 size: 17 residues. The CDR3 DNA is TGTGCCAGCAGCCCCACCCCGTCGGGCTCTGGGGCCAACGTCCTGACTTTC. Translated, it gives CASSPTPSGSGANVLTF.

This clonotype was observed a handful of times. V and J are TRBV15 and TRBJ2-1; 15 bases agree with TRBD2. Trimming at V came to 2 bases and at J to 7 bases, leaving 9 bases not matched to a gene. Germline V lookup: CDR1 LNHNV, CDR2 YYDKDF (reference sequence). CDR3 length: 18 amino acids. The CDR3 loop is CATSRKRAGTSGRNEQFF. DNA for the CDR3: TGTGCCACCAGCAGAAAACGCGCCGGGACTAGCGGGAGGAATGAGCAGTTCTTC.

In the case of this clonotype: This sequence may be a read error, since a much larger clone differs from it by one base. This chain links TRBV29-1 with TRBJ2-1; 9 positions agree with TRBD2. This CDR3 region has 15 residues. Germline V lookup: CDR1 SQVTM, CDR2 ANQGSEA. V was clipped by 7 bases and J by 4 bases; unmatched bases: 11. The CDR3: CSGLGRLAVYNEQFF. Written as DNA, the CDR3 is TGCAGCGGCCTGGGGAGACTAGCGGTGTACAATGAGCAGTTCTTC.

The rearrangement links TRBV6-1 to TRBJ2-7; 7 nucleotides match TRBD1. V was clipped by 5 bases and J by 2 bases; unmatched bases: 6. Germline V gives CDR1 MNHNS, CDR2 SASEGT. The CDR3 contains 14 residues. The CDR3 DNA reads TGTGCCAGCAGTCAATTCGACAGGGCCTACGAGCAGTACTTC. Encoded protein: CASSQFDRAYEQYF.

The chain recombines TRBV5-1 with TRBJ2-5, with no clear D. The CDR3 length is 15 residues. Deletions cut 6 bases from V and 4 bases from J, with 19 bases between. Germline CDR1 and CDR2: SGHRS and YFSETQ. The CDR3 DNA follows: TGCGCCAGCACCAGCAGTGTGGGTCCGGGAGAGACCCAGTACTTC. Its protein product is CASTSSVGPGETQYF.

This clonotype was found a few times. The V and J genes are TRBV4-1 and TRBJ2-3; the D is unclear. Germline values: CDR1 MGHRA, CDR2 YSYEKL. This CDR3 is 16 amino acids long. The V gene lost 1 base and the J gene lost 2 bases, with 13 bases spanning the gap. As DNA, the CDR3 is TGCGCCAGCAGCCAAGTTAACCTAGTTCACACAGATACGCAGTATTTT. Its protein product is CASSQVNLVHTDTQYF.

This clonotype occurred many times. The V and J genes are TRBV3-1 and TRBJ2-3, with D possibly matching TRBD2 (5 bases). CDR3 length: 15 residues. The germline CDR1 and CDR2 sequences are LGHDT and YNNKEL (reference sequence). Trimming pared 3 bases from V and 4 bases from J, leaving 14 bases between. The CDR3 nucleotides are TGTGCCAGCAGCCACTGGGAACTAGGGTCAGATACGCAGTATTTT. Translation: CASSHWELGSDTQYF.

The chain couples TRBV29-1 to TRBJ2-7; D may be TRBD1 (5 bases). Trimming pared 1 base from V and 7 bases from J, leaving 11 bases between. Germline V gene sequence: CDR1 SQVTM, CDR2 ANQGSEA. The CDR3 totals 12 residues. The CDR3 DNA sequence: TGCAGCGTTGAAGGGGGCGGTAGGGAGCAGTACTTC. This gives the protein CSVEGGGREQYF.